Described below is a single T cell receptor beta chain sequence and its context. Its antigen is unidentified. The sample originates from a study of beta chain features in type 1 diabetes. General study findings and limits: Shorter TCRB CDR3s, moderately but significantly so, were found in Type 1 diabetes patients in all four CD4+ subsets. More deletions and fewer insertions at VDJ junctions were seen in type 1 diabetes patients.

Every bit of the isolated RNA underwent reverse transcription, so sequencing read expressed TCRB transcripts. Clones were read by immunoSEQ multiplex PCR, and TCRdb kept only the in-frame ones, dropping some. The data show some 350,000 clones, around 10% seen once. CDR1 is SGHVS, CDR2 FQNEAQ, per germline. V was shortened by 5 bases and J by 1 base, with 6 bases between the two germline ends. This CDR3 is 13 amino acids long. Material for sequencing was central memory CD4+ T cells from blood. The clonotype was recovered from a man aged 30 to 39 with type 1 diabetes. The rearrangement joins TRBV7-8 to TRBJ1-5; no firm D call. The CDR3 reads CASSRGSNQPQHF. CDR3 DNA sequence: TGTGCCAGCAGCCGAGGGAGCAATCAGCCCCAGCATTTT.